The entry that follows covers one TCR beta chain sequence. In the original processing: Amplification with reference gene primers provided the estimates of nucleated cell counts. Using immunoSEQ multiplex PCR, the repertoire was profiled, and TCRdb retains in-frame clones only, with some absent. That table is the source of V, J and clone size, and D and trimming were worked out from the DNA. This table has about 100,000 clones, 84% appearing once. This entry belongs to a study of blood T cell repertoires in COVID-19. The wider study: From the United States, Italy and Spain came samples of acute and convalescent COVID-19. T cells, B-cell-depleted T cells, or PBMCs provided the cDNA or gDNA that served as material.

The CDR3 is made up of 15 amino acids. In germline, CDR1 is SEHNR, CDR2 FQNEAQ (reference sequence). J lost 7 bases, V lost 3 bases, and 8 bases had no gene match. Sequenced: peripheral blood. The sequence came from a human donor in a cohort sampled during active COVID-19. The gene calls are TRBV7-9 and TRBJ1-1; 10 bases are a match to TRBD1. The CDR3 DNA reads as TGTGCCAGCAGCTTTGCTGGGACAGGGGCCGTTGAAGCTTTCTTT. Residues: CASSFAGTGAVEAFF.